This entry concerns a single T cell receptor beta chain. TCRdb's table, derived via immunoSEQ multiplex PCR, lists solely in-frame clones and lacks some. The sample lists over 130,000 clones; 92% were seen once. This sample is drawn from a study of CD4+ T cells in melanoma. Per germline, CDR1 SGHAT and CDR2 FQNNGV. Trimming cost V 0 bases and J 4 bases, with 9 bases left between them. This CDR3 spans 14 amino acids. The chain joins TRBV11-2 to TRBJ1-1; D unresolved. This TCR was recovered from a human donor with melanoma. CDR3 amino acids: CASSLESYGTEAFF. The CDR3 nucleotides read TGTGCCAGCAGCTTAGAGTCCTATGGCACTGAAGCTTTCTTT.